The next 5 T cell receptor beta chains were all read from a single sample in a study of OX40 agonist ivuxolimab in advanced cancers. Data came from immunoSEQ multiplex PCR; TCRdb stores just in-frame clones and leaves some out. The data hold roughly 50,000 clones, with around 89% observed a single time. The sample here was CD4+ or CD8+ T cells sorted from blood, taken in a trial of the OX40 agonist ivuxolimab. The receptors come from an adult with an advanced solid tumor such as melanoma, head and neck, liver or kidney cancer.

This chain joins TRBV11-2 and TRBJ2-7; 9 positions agree with TRBD2. The CDR3 runs to 15 residues. Germline V gene lookup returns CDR1 SGHAT and CDR2 FQNNGV. Trimming at V came to 4 bases and at J to 2 bases, leaving 6 bases not matched to a gene. In nucleotides, the CDR3 is TGTGCCAGCAGCTCCTCGGCGGGAGGGCCCTACGAGCAGTACTTC. Its protein is CASSSSAGGPYEQYF.

The J gene is TRBJ2-2, the V gene TRBV7-3; 7 nucleotides align to TRBD2. Trimming took 1 base from V and 6 from J; bases not matched to a gene: 8. The CDR3 is made up of 16 amino acids. Per germline, CDR1 SGHTA and CDR2 FQGTGA. The CDR3 DNA reads TGTGCCAGCAGCTTAAGTACTAGCGTCGTCGCCGGGGAGCTGTTTTTT. This translates into CASSLSTSVVAGELFF.

The chain recombines TRBV7-6 with TRBJ2-2, with 8 bases identical to TRBD1. The CDR3 contains 15 residues. V was clipped by 6 bases and J by 1 base; unmatched bases: 4. In germline, CDR1 is SGHVS, CDR2 FNYEAQ. CDR3 sequence reads: CASRKQGGNTGELFF. CDR3 nucleotide sequence: TGTGCCAGCAGGAAACAGGGGGGGAACACCGGGGAGCTGTTTTTT.

The chain has TRBV7-9 and TRBJ2-5; D is perhaps TRBD2 (5 bases). The V end lost 1 base, the J end lost 0 bases, and 12 bases lay between the germline ends. Germline V lookup: CDR1 SEHNR, CDR2 FQNEAQ (reference sequence). The CDR3 runs to 16 residues. The CDR3 reads CASSLGLNADQETQYF. DNA for the CDR3: TGTGCCAGCAGCTTAGGACTAAATGCCGACCAAGAGACCCAGTACTTC.

This sequence joins TRBV7-9 and TRBJ2-7; D is possibly TRBD2 (6 bases). The V end was cut by 11 bases, the J end by 6 bases, with 23 bases between. CDR3 length equals 14 residues. CDR1 is SEHNR, CDR2 FQNEAQ, per germline (reference sequence). CDR3 in amino acids: CACPPGGALAEQYF. As DNA, the CDR3 is TGTGCCTGCCCCCCAGGAGGGGCGTTGGCCGAGCAGTACTTC.